The source of this TCR beta chain is a study of shared clonotypes between healthy human individuals. The overall study: A donor's plate count was three for CD4 naive and three for CD4 memory; CD8 naive had two and CD8 memory one.

The ends were cut back, 3 bases at V and 4 bases at J, with 17 bases in the middle. Germline CDR1 is SGHDT and CDR2 is YYEEEE. The CDR3 has 15 residues. For sorted subsets, 150 to 200 ng DNA per replicate equaled some 27,000 T cell genomes. This table comes from immunoSEQ multiplex PCR, and its TCRdb copy is limited to in-frame clones, with some not included. The sample lists hundreds of thousands of clones; more than 70% were seen once. Sequencing was done on a sample of memory CD4+ T cells sorted from blood. Subset noted: CD45RA-negative fraction. The receptor was isolated from a woman in her twenties or thirties in good health. The J gene is TRBJ2-7, the V gene TRBV5-6; D gene unclear. For the CDR3, the DNA is TGTGCCAGCAGCTCGCAAAGATTAATGCTATACGAGCAGTACTTC. Its protein product is CASSSQRLMLYEQYF.